This passage covers 26 T cell receptor beta chains from one sample sequenced in a study of shared clonotypes between healthy human individuals. Profiled with immunoSEQ multiplex PCR; TCRdb holds only in-frame clones, not every one. Of roughly 220,000 clones in the sample, 65% were seen once. Sequencing was done on a sample of memory CD4+ T cells sorted from blood. Described subset: CD45RA-negative fraction. The source is a man between 25 and 39 years old in good health.

As DNA, the CDR3 is TGCGCCAGCAGCCAAACAGGGGGTAGTGCAGATACGCAGTATTTT. Its translation is CASSQTGGSADTQYF. The chain combines TRBV5-1 with TRBJ2-3, with TRBD1 identical over 8 bases. The V gene end was trimmed by 4 bases and the J gene end by 4 bases; junction bases not matched to a gene: 8. Germline V gene lookup returns CDR1 SGHRS and CDR2 YFSETQ. The length of the CDR3 is 15 residues.

V is TRBV9 and J is TRBJ2-7; the match to TRBD2 covers 7 bases. V shed 4 bases, J shed 6 bases, and the junction held 13 bases outside the gene matches. The CDR3 is 15 amino acids. CDR1 and CDR2 (germline): SGDLS, YYNGEE. CDR3 residues: CASSYGAAGSSEQYF. CDR3 DNA sequence: TGTGCCAGCAGCTACGGAGCAGCGGGAAGTTCCGAGCAGTACTTC.

Only a few counts were recorded for this clone. The rearrangement uses TRBV7-9 and TRBJ2-1, with 7 bases aligning to TRBD1. CDR1 SEHNR and CDR2 FQNEAQ come from the germline V gene (reference sequence). V dropped 5 bases and J dropped 0; count of bases not matched to a gene: 10. The CDR3 loop spans 17 amino acids. In nucleotides, the CDR3 is TGTGCCAGCAGCCCTAAGACAGGGACACCCTCCTACAATGAGCAGTTCTTC. This codes for CASSPKTGTPSYNEQFF.

The count of this clone is one. V usage is TRBV11-1 and J usage is TRBJ1-1; 8 bases align to TRBD1. Germline V gives CDR1 SGHAT, CDR2 FQDESV (reference sequence). The CDR3 extends over 14 amino acids. The ends lost 4 bases at V and 8 bases at J; junction bases unmatched: 9. The CDR3 DNA sequence: TGTGCCAGCAGCTCCGAGGGCACAGGGGGAGAAGCTTTCTTT. It is translated as CASSSEGTGGEAFF.

The chain has TRBV27 and TRBJ2-7, with 8 bases aligning to TRBD2. Unmatched junction bases numbered 11, after V lost 2 bases and J lost 5 bases. CDR3 length: 16 amino acids. Germline CDR1 reads MNHEY; CDR2 reads SMNVEV (reference sequence). The CDR3 loop is CASSLRGPAGGNEQYF. CDR3 DNA sequence: TGTGCCAGCAGTTTACGAGGGCCGGCGGGAGGTAACGAGCAGTACTTC.

This clone was found once. J is TRBJ2-3 and V is TRBV5-6, with TRBD1 matching 8 bases. This CDR3 is 15 amino acids long. The J segment lost 4 bases and the V segment lost 0 bases, leaving 4 bases of the junction unmatched. Germline V gene lookup returns CDR1 SGHDT and CDR2 YYEEEE. CDR3 loop: CASSLAQGVADTQYF. CDR3 nucleotides: TGTGCCAGCAGCTTGGCACAGGGGGTTGCAGATACGCAGTATTTT.

The chain has TRBV5-4 and TRBJ1-1, with D possibly matching TRBD1 (5 bases). Per germline, CDR1 SGHNT and CDR2 YYREEE (reference sequence). The CDR3 totals 14 residues. Trimming shortened V by 5 bases and J by 7 bases, and 18 bases separated the two germline ends. The CDR3 DNA reads as TGTGCCAGCAGTGGGGGTGTGGGACGGAGTGAAGCTTTCTTT. It encodes CASSGGVGRSEAFF.

This chain uses TRBV7-8 with TRBJ2-5; D remains unclear. Germline V lookup: CDR1 SGHVS, CDR2 FQNEAQ. Trimming left V 1 base short and J 6 bases short, with 9 bases between. The CDR3 is 13 residues long. This CDR3 reads CASSLEVRKTQYF. CDR3 DNA: TGTGCCAGCAGCTTAGAGGTCAGGAAGACCCAGTACTTC.

This clone was seen only a few times. This rearrangement joins TRBV28 to TRBJ2-7; 7 nucleotides line up with TRBD2. Unmatched junction bases numbered 10, after V lost 6 bases and J lost 2 bases. Germline V gene sequence: CDR1 MDHEN, CDR2 SYDVKM. CDR3 length: 15 residues. The CDR3 loop reads CASRNSAGKPYEQYF. The CDR3 nucleotides read TGTGCCAGCAGGAATTCAGCGGGAAAGCCCTACGAGCAGTACTTC.

This clone was recorded a few times. V usage is TRBV25-1 and J usage is TRBJ2-7; D possibly corresponds to TRBD1 (6 bases). The CDR3 contains 15 residues. Trimming left V 5 bases short and J 2 bases short, with 16 bases between. Germline-derived CDR1 and CDR2 are MGHDK and SYGVNS. The CDR3 DNA is TGTGCCAGCAGTTCAATAGGGACAATCGCCTACGAGCAGTACTTC. As protein: CASSSIGTIAYEQYF.

The V gene is TRBV7-9, the J gene TRBJ2-1; 13 bases are shared with TRBD2. Per the germline V gene, CDR1 is SEHNR and CDR2 is FQNEAQ (reference sequence). V was pared by 4 bases and J by 5 bases, with 5 bases of the junction left unmatched. The CDR3 runs 16 residues. The CDR3 region has the DNA TGTGCCAGCAGCTCACTAGCGGGAGGGCAGAACAATGAGCAGTTCTTC. Translating it yields CASSSLAGGQNNEQFF.

This clone has more than one count but fewer than ten. J is TRBJ2-3 and V is TRBV25-1, with 12 bases aligning to TRBD2. Germline CDR1 is MGHDK and CDR2 is SYGVNS. The length of the CDR3 is 16 residues. V was clipped by 2 bases and J by 2 bases; unmatched bases: 2. The CDR3 DNA reads as TGTGCCAGCAGTGAAGGACTAGCGGGGATCACAGATACGCAGTATTTT. Protein sequence: CASSEGLAGITDTQYF. Drawing the rest from reference TRBV25-1 and TRBJ2-3, the complete variable domain is EADIYQTPRYLVIGTGKKITLECSQTMGHDKMYWYQQDPGMELHLIHYSYGVNSTEKGDLSSESTVSRIRTEHFPLTLESARPSHTSQYLCASSEGLAGITDTQYFGPGTRLTVL.

The rearrangement joins TRBV7-9 to TRBJ2-1; D unclear. The CDR3 consists of 12 residues. V gave up 3 bases and J gave up 8 bases, with 8 bases separating them. Per germline, CDR1 SEHNR and CDR2 FQNEAQ (reference sequence). The CDR3 DNA reads as TGTGCCAGCAGCTTCTTGGGCTATGAGCAGTTCTTC. Protein: CASSFLGYEQFF.

Of note for this clone: The sample holds other DNA sequences that translate to the same CDR3. The V gene is TRBV6-1, the J gene TRBJ2-7, with 9 bases that match TRBD1. The germline CDR1 and CDR2 sequences are MNHNS and SASEGT. The CDR3 has 14 amino acids. After removal of 6 bases from V and 2 bases from J, the junction contained 5 bases not matched to a gene. CDR3 DNA: TGTGCCAGCAGCGACAGGGGGGGCCCCTACGAGCAGTACTTC. As protein: CASSDRGGPYEQYF.

The CDR3, as DNA: TGTGCCAGCAGCACCTGGGACAGTAACTATGGCTACACCTTC. This translates into CASSTWDSNYGYTF. The rearrangement uses TRBV27 and TRBJ1-2, with 7 bases fitting TRBD1. Losses at the gene ends were 6 bases for V and 1 base for J; bases not matched to a gene: 5. The CDR3 covers 14 residues. Germline V gives CDR1 MNHEY, CDR2 SMNVEV (reference sequence).

The chain couples TRBV30 to TRBJ2-5, with D tentatively TRBD1 or TRBD2 (6 bases each). V shed 7 bases and J shed 1 base, with 16 bases lying between them. Germline loops: CDR1 GTSNPN, CDR2 SVGIG (reference sequence). CDR3 size: 14 residues. The CDR3 loop is CASNRRGAQETQYF. The CDR3 DNA reads as TGTGCCTCAAATCGTAGGGGGGCCCAAGAGACCCAGTACTTC.

This chain uses TRBV28 with TRBJ1-5; no firm D call. The ends were cut back, 6 bases at V and 3 bases at J, with 12 bases in the middle. The CDR3 is 14 residues long. The germline CDR1 and CDR2 sequences are MDHEN and SYDVKM. Here the CDR3 DNA reads TGTGCCAGCAGAATAGTGCAGGCCAATCAGCCCCAGCATTTT. Translated: CASRIVQANQPQHF.

This chain joins TRBV18 and TRBJ2-1; D not resolved. The CDR3 has 13 amino acids. Germline CDR1 and CDR2: KGHSH and LQKENI. V lost 0 bases to trimming and J lost 9 bases, with 9 bases between them. For the CDR3, the DNA is TGTGCCAGCTCACCACCGGGGTCTGTTGAGCAGTTCTTC. This codes for CASSPPGSVEQFF.

The rearrangement joins TRBV13 to TRBJ1-3; maybe TRBD1 (6 bases). This CDR3 contains 18 residues. Trimming took off 4 bases at V and 1 base at J, with 20 bases between the two ends. Germline CDR1 PRHDT, CDR2 FYEKMQ (reference sequence). The CDR3 nucleotides are TGTGCCAGCAGCTCGGGGACAACCGGGAAATTTTCTGGAAACACCATATATTTT. Amino acid sequence: CASSSGTTGKFSGNTIYF.

CDR3 nucleotide sequence: TGTGCCAGCAGGTGGCAAGGGTGGGAGCAGTACTTC. It encodes CASRWQGWEQYF. This sequence joins TRBV2 and TRBJ2-7; D gene unclear. Germline V lookup: CDR1 SNHLY, CDR2 FYNNEI. V lost 6 bases to trimming and J lost 7 bases, with 13 bases between them. CDR3 length: 12 residues.

The V and J genes are TRBV6-5 and TRBJ2-5; maybe TRBD2 (5 bases). The CDR3 consists of 11 residues. Trimming took off 10 bases at V and 4 bases at J, with 10 bases between the two ends. Germline V gives CDR1 MNHEY, CDR2 SVGAGI. Here the CDR3 DNA reads TGTGCCATCGGGGAGAGAGAGACCCAGTACTTC. Its translation is CAIGERETQYF.

This clone occurred once. This chain's CDR3 is CASSRSILHSDSNQPQHF. The DNA for the CDR3 is TGTGCCAGTAGTCGCTCTATATTACATTCGGATAGCAATCAGCCCCAGCATTTT. The chain combines TRBV19 with TRBJ1-5; no definite D call. Germline CDR1 LNHDA, CDR2 SQIVND (reference sequence). The CDR3 runs 18 residues. Between the trimmed V and J ends, which lost 5 bases and 0 bases, there was a span of 20 bases.

The chain links TRBV6-5 to TRBJ2-1; 7 bases fit TRBD1. The V and J ends lost 5 bases and 0 bases, in that order; junction bases with no gene match: 4. This CDR3 is built from 15 residues. Germline V CDR1 and CDR2: MNHEY, SVGAGI. The CDR3, as DNA: TGTGCCAGCAGTAAGGGACAGATCTCCTACAATGAGCAGTTCTTC. Its translation: CASSKGQISYNEQFF.

In DNA, the CDR3 is TGTGCCAGCAGCCCCCACCCAGGGTGGGACACTGAAGCTTTCTTT. Its protein product is CASSPHPGWDTEAFF. The gene calls are TRBV11-2 and TRBJ1-1, with TRBD1 as a possible D gene (5 bases). In germline, CDR1 is SGHAT, CDR2 FQNNGV. The ends were cut back, 5 bases at V and 3 bases at J, with 16 bases in the middle. CDR3 length: 15 amino acids.

Only a few counts were recorded for this clone. V and J are TRBV9 and TRBJ1-2; TRBD1 is a possible D gene (6 bases). V gave up 0 bases and J gave up 0 bases, with 9 bases separating them. CDR1 SGDLS and CDR2 YYNGEE come from the germline V gene. The CDR3 runs 15 residues. CDR3 nucleotides: TGTGCCAGCAGCGTAGAAGACAGGTCTAACTATGGCTACACCTTC. This sequence encodes CASSVEDRSNYGYTF.

CDR3 bases: TGTGCCAGCAGCTGGGTCGGGACTAGCGGATACAATGAGCAGTTCTTC. Protein product: CASSWVGTSGYNEQFF. This chain links TRBV7-8 with TRBJ2-1; TRBD2 aligns across 11 bases. The V segment lost 4 bases and the J segment 4 bases; nucleotides outside the gene matches: 6. This CDR3 spans 16 amino acids. CDR1 and CDR2 (germline): SGHVS, FQNEAQ.